This T cell receptor (beta chain) was identified during a study of vaccination effects on CD4 cells after COVID-19. V gave up 6 bases and J gave up 1 base, with 9 bases separating them. The germline gives CDR1 MNHNY, CDR2 SVGAGI (reference sequence). This CDR3 is 13 amino acids long. Profiled with immunoSEQ multiplex PCR; TCRdb holds only in-frame clones, not every one. Of roughly 52,000 clones in the sample, roughly two thirds were seen once. For this clone: Antigen specificity is unknown.

Pools of viral peptides were used by the ViraFEST assay to expand antigen-specific CD4+ T cells ahead of sequencing. Subsequent to 10 days of culture, CD4+ T cells were isolated. Among the vaccine recipients, none had a prior SARS-CoV-2 infection, and nucleocapsid antibodies were negative. The chain recombines TRBV6-6 with TRBJ1-1; D is unclear. The TCR originated in a human donor who received a COVID-19 vaccine. Specimen: CD4+ T cells from PBMCs cultured with SARS-CoV-2 spike peptides, collected before COVID-19 vaccination. The CDR3 coding sequence is TGTGCCAGCAGAATAGACCCGAACACTGAAGCTTTCTTT. Translated, it gives CASRIDPNTEAFF.